This TCR beta chain derives from a study of early T cells in non-severe SARS-CoV-2 infection. Background on the study: From unsorted whole blood, bulk RNA was sequenced, and the chains remained unpaired. Points from the study as a whole: VDJdb matches were skewed toward anti-spike CD8 T cell responses.

This clonotype has ten or more counts. Its specificity is not known. Per germline, CDR1 MDHEN and CDR2 SYDVKM. The CDR3 is 14 residues long. Trimming removed 6 bases from V and 7 bases from J, with 19 bases in between. Unique molecular identifiers (one per individual cDNA molecule) were attached. TCRdb independently ran MiXCR on the 5' RACE reads; one entry per CDR3 protein. This sample has roughly 28,000 distinct CDR3 sequences, with 4% to 5% found just once. V is TRBV28 and J is TRBJ2-7; TRBD2 might be the D (5 bases). Sequenced sample: whole blood. This TCR came from an adult who was a healthcare worker with PCR-confirmed SARS-CoV-2 infection or an uninfected control (not recorded which). The DNA for the CDR3 is TGTGCCAGCAGACTAGGATGGACGACTGAGGAGCAGTACTTC. This sequence encodes CASRLGWTTEEQYF.